These 26 T cell receptor beta chains came from one sample sequenced in a study of long-term antiretroviral therapy in people with HIV (dated by TCRdb to between 2021 and 2022). The immunoSEQ hsTCRB v3.0 assay was used at survey level resolution for TRB variable region sequencing. The source is immuneACCESS, and TCRdb retained only in-frame sequences with V and J called. Part of the clones is not carried over; for the studies checked, unresolved V genes explain less than half of this, and the remainder is unexplained. The sample table holds 20,000 to 25,000 clones, of which almost 95% were seen once. About 7.3% of the sample comes from the top ten. The sequenced sample was unsorted PBMCs, obtained 4.4 years after starting antiretroviral therapy. These receptors were taken from a woman aged 50 to 65 with HIV.

This clone showed up just once. The genes are TRBV2 and TRBJ2-7; D ambiguous. CDR1 and CDR2 from the germline V gene are SNHLY and FYNNEI. This CDR3 is built from 12 residues. The V end was cut by 6 bases, the J end by 4 bases, with 10 bases between. CDR3 loop: CASRGPGYEQYF. The CDR3 DNA sequence: TGTGCCAGCAGGGGTCCAGGTTACGAGCAGTACTTC.

The CDR3 reads CASKMEGVPGELFF. DNA of the CDR3: TGTGCCAGCAAGATGGAAGGGGTTCCCGGGGAGCTGTTTTTT. The chain is built from TRBV27 and TRBJ2-2; D perhaps matches TRBD1 (5 bases). The germline V and J ends were trimmed by 7 bases and 6 bases, with 15 bases remaining between them. This CDR3 region has 14 residues. Germline V lookup: CDR1 MNHEY, CDR2 SMNVEV (reference sequence).

This chain uses TRBV9 with TRBJ2-2; possibly TRBD1 for D (7 bases). The CDR3 totals 16 residues. Germline CDR1 SGDLS, CDR2 YYNGEE. Trimming left V 2 bases short and J 1 base short, with 12 bases between. The CDR3 spells CASSVRGTQNTGELFF. The DNA of the CDR3 is TGTGCCAGCAGCGTCAGGGGGACTCAGAACACCGGGGAGCTGTTTTTT. Using reference TRBV9 and TRBJ2-2 for the parts outside the CDR3, the full variable domain is DSGVTQTPKHLITATGQRVTLRCSPRSGDLSVYWYQQSLDQGLQFLIQYYNGEERAKGNILERFSAQQFPDLHSELNLSSLELGDSALYFCASSVRGTQNTGELFFGEGSRLTVL.

The chain uses TRBV7-8 and TRBJ1-6; 10 positions agree with TRBD1. The CDR3 spans 16 residues. Germline V gene lookup returns CDR1 SGHVS and CDR2 FQNEAQ. Losses at the gene ends were 1 base for V and 7 bases for J; bases not matched to a gene: 4. As DNA, the CDR3 is TGTGCCAGCAGCTTAGTGCCGGGACAGGGGAATTCACCCCTCCACTTT. Residues: CASSLVPGQGNSPLHF.

This clone was found a few times. V usage is TRBV7-6 and J usage is TRBJ1-4; no clear D gene. V shed 1 base and J shed 8 bases, with 14 bases lying between them. Germline V gene sequence: CDR1 SGHVS, CDR2 FNYEAQ. The CDR3 covers 15 residues. The CDR3 reads CASSLEPVVWEKLFF. Written as DNA, the CDR3 is TGTGCCAGCAGCTTAGAACCGGTCGTTTGGGAAAAACTGTTTTTT.

The gene calls are TRBV5-1 and TRBJ2-7; D may be TRBD1 (6 bases). The CDR3 covers 14 residues. V lost 2 bases, J lost 3 bases, and 12 bases lay in between. Germline V gives CDR1 SGHRS, CDR2 YFSETQ. CDR3: CASSLQGSNYEQYF. The CDR3 nucleotides are TGCGCCAGCAGCTTACAGGGATCGAACTACGAGCAGTACTTC. Full variable domain (missing parts from reference TRBV5-1 and TRBJ2-7): KAGVTQTPRYLIKTRGQQVTLSCSPISGHRSVSWYQQTPGQGLQFLFEYFSETQRNKGNFPGRFSGRQFSNSRSEMNVSTLELGDSALYLCASSLQGSNYEQYFGPGTRLTVT.

V gene TRBV7-8 combines with J gene TRBJ1-1, with D possibly matching TRBD1 (6 bases). The CDR3 length is 15 residues. Trimming shortened V by 7 bases and J by 3 bases, and 18 bases separated the two germline ends. The germline V gene has CDR1 SGHVS and CDR2 FQNEAQ. CDR3 nucleotides: TGTGCCAGCACCGTGGACAGTCGAACCCACACTGAAGCTTTCTTT. Residues: CASTVDSRTHTEAFF.

This chain uses TRBV19 with TRBJ1-2, with D uncertain. Between the trimmed V and J ends, which lost 3 bases and 0 bases, there was a span of 11 bases. CDR3 length: 15 residues. Germline-derived CDR1 and CDR2 are LNHDA and SQIVND (reference sequence). The chain's CDR3 is CASSITAGANYGYTF. The CDR3 DNA is TGTGCCAGTAGTATTACCGCGGGAGCTAACTATGGCTACACCTTC.

Details on this clone: An end of the junction does not agree with germline; a read error may underlie this. The CDR3 region is CASSSEGDNEQFF. CDR3 sequence (DNA): TGTGCTAGCAGCTCAGAGGGGGACAATGAGCAGTTCTTC. This sequence joins TRBV7-7 and TRBJ2-1; D is possibly TRBD1 (6 bases). The CDR3 totals 13 residues. The germline CDR1 and CDR2 sequences are SSHAT and FNYEAQ (reference sequence).

The gene calls are TRBV9 and TRBJ1-2; 7 bases map to TRBD1. CDR1 is SGDLS, CDR2 YYNGEE, per germline. The CDR3 runs 16 residues. Trimming removed 0 bases from V and 4 bases from J; junction bases left unmatched: 9. The CDR3 here is CASSVAEVTGIYGYTF. CDR3 nucleotides: TGTGCCAGCAGCGTAGCTGAGGTGACAGGGATCTATGGCTACACCTTC.

This chain uses TRBV6-1 with TRBJ2-1; 8 bases are a match to TRBD2. The junction had 20 bases not matched to a gene; V was cut back by 4 bases and J by 15 bases. CDR1 is MNHNS and CDR2 is SASEGT in the germline V gene. The CDR3 is made up of 16 amino acids. The CDR3 is CASSAQPERGFNWRFF. The CDR3, as DNA: TGTGCCAGCAGTGCCCAGCCGGAGCGGGGGTTCAATTGGCGGTTCTTC.

This chain joins TRBV2 and TRBJ2-1; TRBD1 matches at 7 bases. J gave up 10 bases and V 10 bases, and 10 bases lay outside the gene matches. The CDR3 is made up of 12 amino acids. Germline CDR1 reads SNHLY; CDR2 reads FYNNEI. CDR3 amino acids: CAIGQDLWEQFF. The CDR3 DNA sequence: TGTGCCATCGGACAGGATTTATGGGAGCAGTTCTTC. Full variable domain (remainder filled in from reference TRBV2 and TRBJ2-1): EPEVTQTPSHQVTQMGQEVILRCVPISNHLYFYWYRQILGQKVEFLVSFYNNEISEKSEIFDDQFSVERPDGSNFTLKIRSTKLEDSAMYFCAIGQDLWEQFFGPGTRLTVL.

The chain employs TRBV6-6 and TRBJ1-4, with D uncertain. The CDR3 extends over 14 amino acids. CDR1 is MNHNY and CDR2 is SVGAGI in the germline V gene (reference sequence). Trimming stripped 11 bases from V and 0 bases from J, with 13 bases between. CDR3 nucleotide sequence: TGTGCCGCGGGCAGCTTTTCAACTAATGAAAAACTGTTTTTT. As protein: CAAGSFSTNEKLFF.

The rearrangement links TRBV19 to TRBJ2-4; 11 nucleotides agree with TRBD2. Germline-derived CDR1 and CDR2 are LNHDA and SQIVND (reference sequence). The CDR3 contains 15 residues. The junction had 7 bases not matched to a gene; V was cut back by 6 bases and J by 6 bases. CDR3 region: CASSRTGLAANIQYF. The CDR3 DNA reads as TGTGCCAGTAGCAGGACGGGACTAGCGGCAAACATTCAGTACTTC.

This rearrangement joins TRBV5-1 to TRBJ1-4; maybe TRBD1 (5 bases). The germline gives CDR1 SGHRS, CDR2 YFSETQ. Trimming cost V 4 bases and J 3 bases, with 19 bases left between them. The CDR3 covers 17 residues. The chain's CDR3 is CASSPGGGDAANEKLFF. CDR3 coding DNA: TGCGCCAGCAGCCCCGGTGGGGGGGACGCGGCTAATGAAAAACTGTTTTTT.

This chain uses TRBV27 with TRBJ1-6; D is ambiguous. Germline CDR1 and CDR2: MNHEY and SMNVEV (reference sequence). The CDR3 consists of 12 residues. V was clipped by 3 bases and J by 9 bases, with 6 bases between them. CDR3 bases: TGTGCCAGCAGTTTGTCCGTTTCACCCCTCCACTTT. This translates into CASSLSVSPLHF.

The V call is TRBV4-3, the J call TRBJ1-1; D gene ambiguous. V was clipped by 3 bases and J by 0 bases, with 11 bases between them. The CDR3 sequence is 15 residues long. Germline CDR1 is LGHNA and CDR2 is YSLEER. The CDR3 loop is CASSQEGYMNTEAFF. CDR3 bases: TGCGCCAGCAGCCAGGAGGGTTACATGAACACTGAAGCTTTCTTT.

This chain links TRBV5-6 with TRBJ2-1; perhaps TRBD2 as D (6 bases). Trimming pared 0 bases from V and 5 bases from J, leaving 6 bases between. The CDR3 runs to 13 residues. Germline V gene lookup returns CDR1 SGHDT and CDR2 YYEEEE. This CDR3 is CASSLGGDNEQFF. CDR3 nucleotides: TGTGCCAGCAGCTTGGGCGGGGACAATGAGCAGTTCTTC. The variable domain in full, completed from reference TRBV5-6 and TRBJ2-1, reads DAGVTQSPTHLIKTRGQQVTLRCSPKSGHDTVSWYQQALGQGPQFIFQYYEEEERQRGNFPDRFSGHQFPNYSSELNVNALLLGDSALYLCASSLGGDNEQFFGPGTRLTVL.

This clone was seen only once. This chain joins TRBV7-8 and TRBJ2-7; D gene uncertain. CDR1 is SGHVS, CDR2 FQNEAQ, per germline. Trimming removed 5 bases from V and 2 bases from J, with 16 bases in between. The CDR3 is 15 amino acids. The CDR3 DNA reads as TGTGCCAGCAGCCCTCCACGCGCCCAGACCTACGAGCAGTACTTC. It encodes CASSPPRAQTYEQYF.

The chain carries TRBV6-5 and TRBJ1-4, with TRBD1 matching over 8 bases. The germline V gene has CDR1 MNHEY and CDR2 SVGAGI. CDR3 length: 15 amino acids. After removal of 8 bases from V and 0 bases from J, the junction contained 5 bases not matched to a gene. Here the CDR3 DNA reads TGTGCCAGCCGCGGACAGGGTCCAACTAATGAAAAACTGTTTTTT. Protein sequence: CASRGQGPTNEKLFF.

The genes are TRBV4-3 and TRBJ1-2; the D gene is possibly TRBD1 (6 bases). The CDR3 spans 14 residues. CDR1 is LGHNA and CDR2 is YSLEER in the germline V gene. The V gene lost 6 bases and the J gene lost 1 base, with 12 bases spanning the gap. The chain's CDR3 is CASSRTADNYGYTF. The CDR3 DNA reads TGCGCCAGCAGTCGGACAGCTGATAACTATGGCTACACCTTC.

The genes are TRBV5-1 and TRBJ2-2; 11 bases match TRBD2. CDR3 length: 15 residues. The germline CDR1 and CDR2 sequences are SGHRS and YFSETQ. V shed 4 bases and J 7 bases; nucleotides not matched to a gene: 6. The CDR3 coding sequence is TGCGCCAGCAGCACTAGCGGGGGAAGGTACGGGGAGCTGTTTTTT. Encoded protein: CASSTSGGRYGELFF.

The V call is TRBV30, the J call TRBJ1-2, with D possibly TRBD1 on 6 matching bases. Germline CDR1 and CDR2: GTSNPN and SVGIG (reference sequence). V shed 1 base and J shed 4 bases, with 16 bases lying between them. The CDR3 length is 15 residues. The CDR3, as DNA: TGTGCCTGGAGTGAGGGGGGAAACCCAGGCTATGGCTACACCTTC. This gives the protein CAWSEGGNPGYGYTF.

This sequence joins TRBV6-5 and TRBJ2-3; TRBD1 is a possible D gene (5 bases). V dropped 2 bases and J dropped 5 bases, with 14 bases sitting between them. This CDR3 comprises 15 residues. Per germline, CDR1 MNHEY and CDR2 SVGAGI. CDR3 in DNA: TGTGCCAGCAGTTACAGCAGGGCCCAGAAAGATACGCAGTATTTT. Translating gives CASSYSRAQKDTQYF.

The chain recombines TRBV30 with TRBJ1-1; 8 bases agree with TRBD1. The CDR3 extends over 16 amino acids. Germline CDR1 GTSNPN, CDR2 SVGIG (reference sequence). After removal of 5 bases from V and 1 base from J, the junction contained 12 bases not matched to a gene. CDR3 coding DNA: TGTGCCTGGGGTCGGACAGGGTCGAGGAGGAACACTGAAGCTTTCTTT. Amino acids: CAWGRTGSRRNTEAFF.

The chain couples TRBV29-1 to TRBJ1-1; no clear D gene. CDR3 length: 12 amino acids. V lost 4 bases, J lost 1 base, and 7 bases lay in between. Germline V gene lookup returns CDR1 SQVTM and CDR2 ANQGSEA. The CDR3 reads CSVAVENTEAFF. For the CDR3, the DNA is TGCAGCGTTGCCGTGGAGAACACTGAAGCTTTCTTT.